Presented here are 5 T cell receptor beta chains from one specimen sequenced in a study of T cell repertoires in cytomegalovirus infection (dated by TCRdb to between 2018 and 2020). The run used an Illumina HiSeq 1500. TCRdb reran the public reads through fastp at Q25 and MiXCR, keeping productive beta chains. Rows are combined by CDR3 protein, so each entry shows the most common genes and DNA. This sample comprises under 600,000 distinct CDR3 sequences, more than 15% of them detected only once. The ten most abundant clones make up roughly a quarter of the sample. Sequencing input: CD8+ T cells from PBMCs. The receptors come from a human donor in good health (CMV status not recorded). Some clones in this sample may be carry-over from other donors' samples.

This clonotype has just a few counts. This sequence joins TRBV6-5 and TRBJ2-1; 9 nucleotides line up with TRBD2. This CDR3 has 16 residues. Germline lookup yields CDR1 MNHEY and CDR2 SVGAGI. V shed 0 bases and J 6 bases; nucleotides not matched to a gene: 6. The chain's CDR3 is CASSYSGREGTNEQFF. In DNA form, the CDR3 reads TGTGCCAGCAGTTACTCAGGGCGGGAGGGTACCAATGAGCAGTTCTTC.

In its sample, this clonotype was seen many times. The rearrangement links TRBV12-5 to TRBJ2-7; D ambiguous. There are 12 residues in the CDR3. CDR1 is LGHNT, CDR2 FRNRAP, per germline. V gave up 3 bases and J gave up 6 bases, with 9 bases separating them. CDR3 region: CASGFLGREQYF. The CDR3 DNA is TGTGCTAGTGGTTTCTTAGGGCGCGAGCAGTACTTC. The variable domain in full, completed from reference TRBV12-5 and TRBJ2-7, reads DARVTQTPRHKVTEMGQEVTMRCQPILGHNTVFWYRQTMMQGLELLAYFRNRAPLDDSGMPKDRFSAEMPDATLATLKIQPSEPRDSAVYFCASGFLGREQYFGPGTRLTVT.

This clonotype was counted between two and nine times. This chain uses TRBV5-1 with TRBJ2-7; possibly TRBD1 or TRBD2 for D (5 bases each). The CDR3 loop spans 12 amino acids. V lost 5 bases, J lost 6 bases, and 12 bases lay in between. Germline lookup yields CDR1 SGHRS and CDR2 YFSETQ. CDR3 coding DNA: TGCGCCAGCAGTGGGGGTGTTCCCGAGCAGTACTTC. This codes for CASSGGVPEQYF.

The sample holds one count of this clonotype. This may be a read error: a much more frequent sequence differs by one nucleotide. V and J are TRBV7-6 and TRBJ2-3; TRBD1 matches 7 bases. The length of the CDR3 is 15 residues. Germline CDR1 and CDR2: SGHVS and FNYEAQ. With 2 bases clipped from V and 1 base from J, the junction kept 3 bases outside the gene matches. CDR3 residues: CASSLRDSGTDTQYF. CDR3 DNA: TGTGCCAGCAGCTTACGGGACAGTGGCACAGATACGCAGTATTTT.

Worth noting for this clonotype: With a much larger clone just one base away, this may be a read error. The conserved phenylalanine or tryptophan is not found at the CDR3 terminus, so this likely reflects a read error. In DNA, the CDR3 is TGTGCTAGTGGTTTGGTAGGGGACAGCTCTGGAAACACCATATATCTT. This gives the protein CASGLVGDSSGNTIYL. The rearrangement links TRBV12-5 to TRBJ1-3; 7 bases line up with TRBD1. The CDR3 covers 16 residues. Trimming at V came to 0 bases and at J to 0 bases, leaving 2 bases not matched to a gene. Germline CDR1 LGHNT, CDR2 FRNRAP.